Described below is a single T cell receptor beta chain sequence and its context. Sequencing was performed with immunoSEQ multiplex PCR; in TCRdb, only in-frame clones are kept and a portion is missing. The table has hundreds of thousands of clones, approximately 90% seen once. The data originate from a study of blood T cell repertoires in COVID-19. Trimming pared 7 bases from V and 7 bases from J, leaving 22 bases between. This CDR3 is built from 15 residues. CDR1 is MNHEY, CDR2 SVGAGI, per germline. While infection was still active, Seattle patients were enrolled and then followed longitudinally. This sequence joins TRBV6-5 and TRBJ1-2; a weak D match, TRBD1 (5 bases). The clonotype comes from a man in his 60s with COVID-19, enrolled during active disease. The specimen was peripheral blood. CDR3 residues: CASTPGGASTFGYTF. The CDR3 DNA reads TGTGCCAGCACCCCAGGTGGGGCCTCAACCTTTGGCTACACCTTC.